This is a list of T cell receptor beta chains from one sample in a study of neurological immune-mediated disorders. TCRdb re-called the 5' RACE reads with MiXCR, one entry per CDR3 protein. The sample includes about 50,000 distinct CDR3 sequences, 4.5% to 7% of them seen just once. Source material: CD4+ T cells from blood. The origin of the receptors is a woman younger than 35 with multiple sclerosis. Both conserved end residues are part of each CDR3. Fields, in order: CDR3 protein, V gene, J gene.

CASSLKSGGTEQFF	TRBV5-4	TRBJ2-1
CASSSGQGVINTEAFF	TRBV6-2/TRBV6-3	TRBJ1-1
CASSEQFATNQPQHF	TRBV6-1	TRBJ1-5
CSARDLGGNSNTEAFF	TRBV20-1	TRBJ1-1
CSATSGLAGAGELFF	TRBV20-1	TRBJ2-2
CASNFFMATEAFF	TRBV6-2/TRBV6-3	TRBJ1-1
CASSDGGDTQYF	TRBV10-1	TRBJ2-3
CASSFPGQPAYGYTF	TRBV11-2	TRBJ1-2
CASSLEVAGISEAFF	TRBV5-1	TRBJ1-1
CASSPQRGQGTGELFF	TRBV6-5	TRBJ2-2
CASQRTDTQYF	TRBV12-3/TRBV12-4	TRBJ2-3
CASHRGGGAKETQYF	TRBV6-6	TRBJ2-5
CASREGSYEQYF	TRBV2	TRBJ2-7
CASSPREGGLYNEQFF	TRBV5-1	TRBJ2-1
CASSGISNTEAFF	TRBV5-6	TRBJ1-1
CASSQVPLFSNQPQHF	TRBV3-1	TRBJ1-5
CSADSGGAGYGTDTQYF	TRBV20-1	TRBJ2-3
CASSPRQGLMNTEAFF	TRBV7-6	TRBJ1-1